This T cell receptor beta chain came from a study of T cell repertoires in cytomegalovirus infection. Germline CDR1 MNHEY, CDR2 SMNVEV (reference sequence). The CDR3 covers 19 residues. After removal of 3 bases from V and 0 bases from J, the junction contained 9 bases not matched to a gene. This clonotype has only a few counts. TCRdb used MiXCR to reprocess the reads, holding one entry per CDR3 protein. The profile shows roughly 720,000 distinct CDR3 sequences, under 40% of them singletons. V is TRBV27 and J is TRBJ2-6; 9 bases are a match to TRBD1. The sample comprised PBMCs. The receptor's source is a human donor in good health (CMV status not recorded). Some clones in this sample may be carry-over from other donors' samples. CDR3 coding DNA: TGTGCCAGCAGTTTCAGGACAGGGGCCTTCCGCTCTGGGGCCAACGTCCTGACTTTC. It specifies CASSFRTGAFRSGANVLTF.